Presented here are 22 T cell receptor beta chains from one specimen sequenced in a study of OX40 agonist ivuxolimab in advanced cancers. TCRdb's table, derived via immunoSEQ multiplex PCR, lists solely in-frame clones and lacks some. Of more than 50,000 clones listed, approximately 80% are singletons. This sample comprised CD4+ or CD8+ T cells sorted from blood, obtained in a trial of the OX40 agonist ivuxolimab. Every receptor here comes from an adult with an advanced solid tumor such as melanoma, head and neck, liver or kidney cancer.

The chain combines TRBV7-3 with TRBJ2-6, with TRBD1 identical over 8 bases. Trimming cost V 0 bases and J 4 bases; bases outside gene matches: 8. CDR1 SGHTA and CDR2 FQGTGA come from the germline V gene. The CDR3 totals 18 residues. The CDR3 region is CASSLTGTGPSGANVLTF. Here the CDR3 DNA reads TGTGCCAGCAGCTTAACCGGGACAGGCCCTTCAGGGGCCAACGTCCTGACTTTC.

In its sample, this clone was seen a few times. The chain combines TRBV25-1 with TRBJ1-1; D remains unclear. This CDR3 has 15 residues. V shed 8 bases and J shed 1 base, with 17 bases lying between them. Germline CDR1 is MGHDK and CDR2 is SYGVNS. The CDR3 nucleotides read TGTGCCAGCGAAGCTAGTTTAGGGAGGAACACTGAAGCTTTCTTT. Encoded protein: CASEASLGRNTEAFF.

The chain is built from TRBV11-2 and TRBJ1-4, with D perhaps TRBD1 (6 bases). There are 15 residues in the CDR3. Germline V gene sequence: CDR1 SGHAT, CDR2 FQNNGV. V lost 0 bases and J 10 bases, leaving 15 bases between the germline ends. The CDR3 loop is CASSLERGGHRKLFF. Here the CDR3 DNA reads TGTGCCAGCAGCTTAGAGCGGGGGGGGCATAGAAAACTGTTTTTT. Filled out from reference TRBV11-2 and TRBJ1-4, the complete variable domain reads EAGVAQSPRYKIIEKRQSVAFWCNPISGHATLYWYQQILGQGPKLLIQFQNNGVVDDSQLPKDRFSAERLKGVDSTLKIQPAKLEDSAVYLCASSLERGGHRKLFFGSGTQLSVL.

This clone was picked up one time. The genes are TRBV11-2 and TRBJ1-6; no clear D. The CDR3 spans 15 residues. Trimming stripped 4 bases from V and 5 bases from J, with 12 bases between. Looked up from germline, CDR1 is SGHAT and CDR2 is FQNNGV. For the CDR3, the DNA is TGTGCCAGCAGCTCTGACACCGCCCATAATTCACCCCTCCACTTT. It yields the protein CASSSDTAHNSPLHF.

This clone has only one observation. The chain recombines TRBV6-6 with TRBJ2-7; 10 bases map to TRBD1. The germline CDR1 and CDR2 sequences are MNHNY and SVGAGI (reference sequence). The J segment lost 6 bases and the V segment lost 6 bases, leaving 14 bases of the junction unmatched. The CDR3 runs to 16 residues. The CDR3 protein is CASSRLPGQGSREQYF. The CDR3 DNA reads as TGTGCCAGCAGCCGCCTCCCGGGACAGGGGTCTCGCGAGCAGTACTTC.

The chain combines TRBV15 with TRBJ1-3; D is unclear. This CDR3 is 16 amino acids long. CDR1 is LNHNV, CDR2 YYDKDF, per germline (reference sequence). The germline V and J ends were trimmed by 3 bases and 1 base, with 13 bases remaining between them. The CDR3 DNA is TGTGCCACCAGCAGTGGGCACCCGGGATCTGGAAACACCATATATTTT. Amino acid sequence: CATSSGHPGSGNTIYF.

About this clone: Other nucleotide sequences in the sample specify the same CDR3. The chain joins TRBV5-1 to TRBJ1-2; D not certain. V was clipped by 0 bases and J by 4 bases, with 10 bases between them. This CDR3 is built from 14 residues. Germline CDR1 is SGHRS and CDR2 is YFSETQ. The CDR3 bases are TGCGCCAGCAGCTTGGGTCAAGGAGGCTATGGCTACACCTTC. Protein: CASSLGQGGYGYTF.

A single count supports this clone. The chain is built from TRBV19 and TRBJ2-1; D not resolved. V was clipped by 5 bases and J by 8 bases, with 19 bases between them. The CDR3 sequence is 15 residues long. The germline CDR1 and CDR2 sequences are LNHDA and SQIVND (reference sequence). For the CDR3, the DNA is TGTGCCAGTAGTCGAGGAGCTTTTAATCTTGATGAGCAGTTCTTC. Residues: CASSRGAFNLDEQFF.

This chain joins TRBV6-5 and TRBJ2-7, with 9 nucleotides matching TRBD1. The CDR3 consists of 14 residues. Losses at the gene ends were 6 bases for V and 0 bases for J; bases not matched to a gene: 3. Germline CDR1 is MNHEY and CDR2 is SVGAGI. CDR3 DNA: TGTGCCAGCAGAGGGACAGGGAGCTCCTACGAGCAGTACTTC. Protein product: CASRGTGSSYEQYF.

The chain links TRBV5-1 to TRBJ2-1, with a possible D match to TRBD1 (5 bases). The length of the CDR3 is 13 residues. The germline CDR1 and CDR2 sequences are SGHRS and YFSETQ. V was clipped by 4 bases and J by 7 bases, with 12 bases between them. The CDR3 loop reads CASSPTNRNEQFF. The DNA for the CDR3 is TGCGCCAGCAGCCCGACGAACAGGAATGAGCAGTTCTTC.

This rearrangement joins TRBV19 to TRBJ2-7, with D maybe TRBD1 (5 bases). CDR1 LNHDA and CDR2 SQIVND come from the germline V gene (reference sequence). Trimming shortened V by 6 bases and J by 6 bases, and 15 bases separated the two germline ends. The CDR3 runs to 13 residues. The CDR3 protein is CASRKDQGSEQYF. CDR3 in DNA: TGTGCCAGTAGGAAAGACCAGGGTTCCGAGCAGTACTTC.

The rearrangement links TRBV7-2 to TRBJ1-1; a weak D match, TRBD1 (6 bases). The CDR3 runs to 13 residues. V lost 4 bases and J lost 4, with 10 bases in between. Germline-derived CDR1 and CDR2 are SGHTA and FQGNSA. CDR3 DNA: TGTGCCAGCAGCTCAGGGGTTCCCACTGAAGCTTTCTTT. Its protein is CASSSGVPTEAFF.

CDR3 sequence (DNA): TGTGCCAGCAGTTACTCAGGCCAGGGGTCCTCACCCCTCCACTTT. Amino acids: CASSYSGQGSSPLHF. The V call is TRBV6-5, the J call TRBJ1-6; TRBD1 is a possible D gene (6 bases). The CDR3 length is 15 residues. Trimming took off 0 bases at V and 10 bases at J, with 13 bases between the two ends. CDR1 is MNHEY, CDR2 SVGAGI, per germline.

The gene calls are TRBV6-1 and TRBJ2-5; D possibly matches TRBD1 or TRBD2 (6 bases each). Per germline, CDR1 MNHNS and CDR2 SASEGT. Trimming pared 1 base from V and 9 bases from J, leaving 21 bases between. The length of the CDR3 is 16 residues. The CDR3 DNA reads as TGTGCCAGCAGTGAAGGGACCCAAGGCAAGAGGGGGGCCCAGTACTTC. Amino acid sequence: CASSEGTQGKRGAQYF.

The chain employs TRBV6-5 and TRBJ1-3; D is uncertain. V was pared by 8 bases and J by 0 bases, with 8 bases between. Germline V lookup: CDR1 MNHEY, CDR2 SVGAGI. The CDR3 spans 13 residues. The CDR3 DNA is TGTGCCAGCTGTAGTTCCTCTGGAAACACCATATATTTT. Translation: CASCSSSGNTIYF.

The CDR3 reads CASLSVTNYEQYF. CDR3 DNA sequence: TGTGCCAGCTTGAGTGTGACTAACTACGAGCAGTACTTC. This chain uses TRBV6-1 with TRBJ2-7; TRBD2 is a possible D gene (5 bases). Germline-derived CDR1 and CDR2 are MNHNS and SASEGT. The length of the CDR3 is 13 residues. V was shortened by 8 bases and J by 3 bases, with 14 bases between the two germline ends.

The chain employs TRBV27 and TRBJ2-1; no reliable D call. Trimming took off 1 base at V and 6 bases at J, with 16 bases between the two ends. Germline V gives CDR1 MNHEY, CDR2 SMNVEV (reference sequence). This CDR3 region has 16 residues. CDR3 in amino acids: CASSLWGSSIVNEQFF. CDR3 coding DNA: TGTGCCAGCAGTTTATGGGGTTCAAGCATTGTCAATGAGCAGTTCTTC.

This clone showed up just once. The chain links TRBV7-2 to TRBJ2-7, with D uncertain. Between the trimmed V and J ends, which lost 5 bases and 5 bases, there was a span of 10 bases. The germline V gene has CDR1 SGHTA and CDR2 FQGNSA. The CDR3 totals 12 residues. CDR3 DNA: TGTGCCAGCAGCCCAACCATGGACGAGCAGTACTTC. Translating gives CASSPTMDEQYF.

Only one count was recorded for this clone. V is TRBV7-9 and J is TRBJ1-2, with unresolved D. This CDR3 contains 12 residues. Trimming took off 1 base at V and 12 bases at J, with 12 bases between the two ends. In germline, CDR1 is SEHNR, CDR2 FQNEAQ (reference sequence). CDR3 DNA sequence: TGTGCCAGCAGCTTAGTACAAGGGCCAAACACCTTC. Translation: CASSLVQGPNTF.

This clone was seen just once. One end of the junction does not line up with germline, which may come from a read error. The rearrangement joins TRBV29-1 to TRBJ2-3, with 7 bases fitting TRBD1. The germline CDR1 and CDR2 sequences are SQVTM and ANQGSEA. This CDR3 comprises 13 residues. CDR3 nucleotides: TGCAGCGTTCTCCCCGACGGGACAGACCATGTACGCTGG. Translating it yields CSVLPDGTDHVRW.

The chain combines TRBV19 with TRBJ1-2, with TRBD1 identical over 9 bases. The germline CDR1 and CDR2 sequences are LNHDA and SQIVND (reference sequence). The CDR3 has 14 residues. With 7 bases clipped from V and 5 bases from J, the junction kept 8 bases outside the gene matches. The DNA of the CDR3 is TGTGCCAGTACCCTGGACAGGGGACGGTATGGCTACACCTTC. It codes for CASTLDRGRYGYTF.

This clone was detected only a few times. This rearrangement joins TRBV6-5 to TRBJ1-6, with 7 bases matching TRBD1. Trimming removed 2 bases from V and 8 bases from J; junction bases left unmatched: 6. This CDR3 is 15 amino acids long. Germline assignment: CDR1 MNHEY and CDR2 SVGAGI. CDR3 sequence: CASSYATGNDSPLHF. The CDR3 region has the DNA TGTGCCAGCAGTTACGCGACAGGGAACGATTCACCCCTCCACTTT.